This T cell receptor beta chain was found in a study of human T cells and chemical hapten exposure. Study as a whole: Small volume differences among pooled libraries mainly caused per-sample TCR yield variation. Study-wide results and caveats: High-frequency TCRs, those above 1 in 1000, stayed the same after DPC sensitization.

Comment on this clonotype: Antigen: not known.

From the RACE reads, TCRdb called clonotypes with MiXCR, one entry per CDR3 protein. The data hold under 200,000 distinct CDR3 sequences, with nearly 30% observed a single time. The time point: pre-sensitization, week 0. Treatment in this sample: therapeutic diphenylcyclopropenone sensitization with weekly scalp DPC. Non-pregnant alopecia patients aged 18 to 70, suitable for DPC therapy. Trimming shortened V by 5 bases and J by 0 bases, and 7 bases separated the two germline ends. The CDR3 consists of 13 residues. Germline V gene data show CDR1 as SEHNR and CDR2 as FQNEAQ (reference sequence). The source of this sequence is a woman aged 25 to 39 with alopecia areata. Some clones in this sample may be carry-over from other donors' samples. The sequences come from whole blood, collected in connection with sensitization to the hapten diphenylcyclopropenone (DPC). The genes are TRBV7-9 and TRBJ1-1; tentatively, D is TRBD1 (5 bases). The CDR3 loop reads CASSGGMNTEAFF. CDR3 coding DNA: TGTGCCAGCAGCGGGGGAATGAACACTGAAGCTTTCTTT.